This T cell receptor (beta chain) was documented in a study of cytomegalovirus exposure and HLA in healthy donors. The protocol was immunoSEQ multiplex PCR, while the TCRdb copy is restricted to in-frame clones and leaves out a portion. The table records more than 85,000 clones, around 90% of them present only once. The V segment lost 3 bases and the J segment 6 bases; nucleotides outside the gene matches: 8. Looked up from germline, CDR1 is SGDLS and CDR2 is YYNGEE. This CDR3 contains 15 residues. This sequence joins TRBV9 and TRBJ1-5, with 8 bases lining up with TRBD1. The source material was PBMCs. The clonotype comes from a woman between 18 and 29 years old in good health and CMV-seronegative. The CDR3 protein is CASSGRGQAGQPQHF. The CDR3 DNA reads as TGTGCCAGCAGCGGCAGGGGGCAGGCAGGTCAGCCCCAGCATTTT.